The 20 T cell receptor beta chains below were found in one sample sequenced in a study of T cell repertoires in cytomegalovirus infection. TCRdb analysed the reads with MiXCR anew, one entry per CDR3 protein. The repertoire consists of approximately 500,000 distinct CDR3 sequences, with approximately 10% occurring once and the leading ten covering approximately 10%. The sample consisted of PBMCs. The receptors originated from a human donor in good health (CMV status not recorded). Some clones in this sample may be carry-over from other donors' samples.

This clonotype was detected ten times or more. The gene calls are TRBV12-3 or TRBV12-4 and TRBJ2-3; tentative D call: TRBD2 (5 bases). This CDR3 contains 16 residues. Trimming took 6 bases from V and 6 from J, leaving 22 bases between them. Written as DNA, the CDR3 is TGTGCCAGCAGCCCGACCCTACTAGGCGGGCGGGATACGCAGTATTTT. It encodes CASSPTLLGGRDTQYF.

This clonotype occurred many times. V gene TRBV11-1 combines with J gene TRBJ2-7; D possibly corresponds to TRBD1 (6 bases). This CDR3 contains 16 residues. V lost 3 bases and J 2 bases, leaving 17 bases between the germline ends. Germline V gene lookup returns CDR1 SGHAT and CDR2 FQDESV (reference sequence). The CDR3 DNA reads TGTGCCAGCAGCTTTCGAGCCCAACGGGACACCTACGAGCAGTACTTC. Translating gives CASSFRAQRDTYEQYF.

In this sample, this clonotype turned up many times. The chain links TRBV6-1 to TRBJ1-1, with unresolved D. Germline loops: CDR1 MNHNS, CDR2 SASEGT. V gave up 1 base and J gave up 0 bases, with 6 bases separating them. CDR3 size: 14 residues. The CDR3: CASSEVRVNTEAFF. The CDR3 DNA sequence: TGTGCCAGCAGTGAAGTCAGAGTGAACACTGAAGCTTTCTTT.

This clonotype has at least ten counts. Here the CDR3 reads CASSADIYNEQFF. For the CDR3, the DNA is TGTGCCAGCAGCGCCGACATTTACAATGAGCAGTTCTTC. The V and J genes are TRBV9 and TRBJ2-1; D is undetermined. The CDR3 has 13 residues. Germline values: CDR1 SGDLS, CDR2 YYNGEE. Trimming removed 3 bases from V and 4 bases from J, with 8 bases in between.

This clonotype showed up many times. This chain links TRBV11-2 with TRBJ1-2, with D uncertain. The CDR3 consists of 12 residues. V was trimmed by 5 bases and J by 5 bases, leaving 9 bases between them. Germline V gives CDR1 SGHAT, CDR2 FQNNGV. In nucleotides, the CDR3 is TGTGCCAGCAGCCCGGGCCAATATGGCTACACCTTC. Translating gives CASSPGQYGYTF. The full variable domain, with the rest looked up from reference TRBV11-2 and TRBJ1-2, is EAGVAQSPRYKIIEKRQSVAFWCNPISGHATLYWYQQILGQGPKLLIQFQNNGVVDDSQLPKDRFSAERLKGVDSTLKIQPAKLEDSAVYLCASSPGQYGYTFGSGTRLTVV.

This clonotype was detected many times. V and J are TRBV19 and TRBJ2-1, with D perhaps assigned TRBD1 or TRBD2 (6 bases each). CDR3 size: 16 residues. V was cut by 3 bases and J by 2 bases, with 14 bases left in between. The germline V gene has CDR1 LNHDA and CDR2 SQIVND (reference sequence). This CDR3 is CASSIRGRVPYNEQFF. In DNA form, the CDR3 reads TGTGCCAGTAGTATCCGGGGGCGCGTCCCCTACAATGAGCAGTTCTTC.

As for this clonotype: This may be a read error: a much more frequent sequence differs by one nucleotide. The CDR3 region has the DNA TGTGCCAGTAGTACCCCAGGACACGCTTTTATGGATGGCTACACCTTC. Translating it yields CASSTPGHAFMDGYTF. The V call is TRBV19, the J call TRBJ1-2; D may be TRBD1 (5 bases). CDR1 and CDR2 (germline): LNHDA, SQIVND (reference sequence). The CDR3 runs to 16 residues. The V end lost 4 bases, the J end lost 6 bases, and 21 bases lay between the germline ends.

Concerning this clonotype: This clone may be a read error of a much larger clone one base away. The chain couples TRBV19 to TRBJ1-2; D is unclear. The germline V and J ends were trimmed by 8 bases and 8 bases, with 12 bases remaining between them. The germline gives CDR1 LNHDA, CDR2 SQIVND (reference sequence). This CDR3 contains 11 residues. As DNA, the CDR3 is TGTGCCAGTGGGCCCGTCTTGGGCTACACCTTC. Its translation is CASGPVLGYTF.

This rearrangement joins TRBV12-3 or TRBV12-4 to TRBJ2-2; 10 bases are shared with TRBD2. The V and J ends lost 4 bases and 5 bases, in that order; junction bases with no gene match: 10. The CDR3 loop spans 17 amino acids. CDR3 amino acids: CASSSQGTAGGTGELFF. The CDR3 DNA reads TGTGCCAGCAGTTCCCAGGGGACAGCGGGGGGGACCGGGGAGCTGTTTTTT.

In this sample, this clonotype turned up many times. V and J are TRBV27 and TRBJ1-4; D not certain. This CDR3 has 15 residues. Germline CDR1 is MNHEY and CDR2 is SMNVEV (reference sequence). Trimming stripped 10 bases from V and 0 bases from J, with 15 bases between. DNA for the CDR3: TGTGCCACCACCAAGACACTCGCAACTAATGAAAAACTGTTTTTT. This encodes CATTKTLATNEKLFF.

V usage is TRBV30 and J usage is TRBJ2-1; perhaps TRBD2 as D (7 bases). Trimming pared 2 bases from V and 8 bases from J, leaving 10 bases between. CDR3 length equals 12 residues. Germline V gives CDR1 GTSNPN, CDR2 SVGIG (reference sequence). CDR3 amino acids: CAWSTGGDEQFF. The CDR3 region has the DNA TGTGCCTGGAGTACGGGGGGCGATGAGCAGTTCTTC.

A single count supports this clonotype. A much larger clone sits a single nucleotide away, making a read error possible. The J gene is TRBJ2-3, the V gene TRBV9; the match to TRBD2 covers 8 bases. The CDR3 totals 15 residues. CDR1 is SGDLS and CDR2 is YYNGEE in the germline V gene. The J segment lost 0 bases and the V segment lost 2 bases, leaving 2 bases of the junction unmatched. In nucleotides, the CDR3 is TGTGCCAGCAGCGTTAGCGGGGAAAGCACAGATACGCAGTATTTT. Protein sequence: CASSVSGESTDTQYF.

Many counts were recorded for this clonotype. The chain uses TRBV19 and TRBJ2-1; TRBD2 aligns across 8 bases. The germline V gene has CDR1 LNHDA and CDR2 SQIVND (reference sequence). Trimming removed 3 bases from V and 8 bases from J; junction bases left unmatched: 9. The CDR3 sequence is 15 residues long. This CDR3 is CASSIARGGADEQFF. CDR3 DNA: TGTGCCAGTAGTATTGCTCGGGGGGGCGCGGATGAGCAGTTCTTC.

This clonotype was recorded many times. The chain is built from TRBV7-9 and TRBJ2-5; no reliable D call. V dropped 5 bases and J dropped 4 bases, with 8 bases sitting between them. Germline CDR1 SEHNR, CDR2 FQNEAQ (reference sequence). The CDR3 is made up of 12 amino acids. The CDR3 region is CASSPARETQYF. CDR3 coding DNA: TGTGCCAGCAGCCCAGCTAGAGAGACCCAGTACTTC. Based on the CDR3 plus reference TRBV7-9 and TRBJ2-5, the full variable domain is DTGVSQNPRHKITKRGQNVTFRCDPISEHNRLYWYRQTLGQGPEFLTYFQNEAQLEKSRLLSDRFSAERPKGSFSTLEIQRTEQGDSAMYLCASSPARETQYFGPGTRLLVL.

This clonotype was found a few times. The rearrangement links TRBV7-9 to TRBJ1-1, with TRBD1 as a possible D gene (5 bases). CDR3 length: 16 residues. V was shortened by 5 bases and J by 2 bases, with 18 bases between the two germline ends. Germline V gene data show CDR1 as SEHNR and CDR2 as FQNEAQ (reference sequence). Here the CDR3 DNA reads TGTGCCAGCAGCCTCCGGTGGGGCCGAGGTAACACTGAAGCTTTCTTT. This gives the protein CASSLRWGRGNTEAFF.

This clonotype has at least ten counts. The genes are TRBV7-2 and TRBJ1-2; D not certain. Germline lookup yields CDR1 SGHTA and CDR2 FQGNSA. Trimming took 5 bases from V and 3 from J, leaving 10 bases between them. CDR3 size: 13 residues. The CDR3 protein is CASSPNRDYGYTF. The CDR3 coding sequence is TGTGCCAGCAGCCCTAACAGAGACTATGGCTACACCTTC.

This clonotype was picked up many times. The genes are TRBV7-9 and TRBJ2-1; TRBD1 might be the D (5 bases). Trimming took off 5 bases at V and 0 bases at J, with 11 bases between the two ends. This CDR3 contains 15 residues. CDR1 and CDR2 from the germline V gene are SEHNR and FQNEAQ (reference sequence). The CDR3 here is CASSPPQGSYNEQFF. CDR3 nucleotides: TGTGCCAGCAGCCCGCCGCAGGGCTCCTACAATGAGCAGTTCTTC.

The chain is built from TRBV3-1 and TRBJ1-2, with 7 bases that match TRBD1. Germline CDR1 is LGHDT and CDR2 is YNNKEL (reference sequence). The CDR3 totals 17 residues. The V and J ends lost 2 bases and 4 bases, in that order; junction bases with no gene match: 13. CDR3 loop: CASSQRGVGQGGYGYTF. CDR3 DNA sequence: TGTGCCAGCAGCCAAAGAGGCGTGGGGCAGGGGGGCTATGGCTACACCTTC.

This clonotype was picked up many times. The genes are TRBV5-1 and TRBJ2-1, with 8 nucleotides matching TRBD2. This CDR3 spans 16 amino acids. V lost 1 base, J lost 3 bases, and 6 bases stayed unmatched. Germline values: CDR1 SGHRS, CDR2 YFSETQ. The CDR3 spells CASSLTTGGLYNEQFF. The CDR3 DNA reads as TGCGCCAGCAGCTTGACCACGGGAGGGCTCTACAATGAGCAGTTCTTC.

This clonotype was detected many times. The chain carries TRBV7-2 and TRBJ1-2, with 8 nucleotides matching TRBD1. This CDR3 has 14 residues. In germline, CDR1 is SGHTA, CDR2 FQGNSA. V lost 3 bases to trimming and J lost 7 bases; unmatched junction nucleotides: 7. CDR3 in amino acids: CASSLGQAIIGYTF. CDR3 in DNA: TGTGCCAGCAGCTTGGGACAGGCCATAATTGGCTACACCTTC.